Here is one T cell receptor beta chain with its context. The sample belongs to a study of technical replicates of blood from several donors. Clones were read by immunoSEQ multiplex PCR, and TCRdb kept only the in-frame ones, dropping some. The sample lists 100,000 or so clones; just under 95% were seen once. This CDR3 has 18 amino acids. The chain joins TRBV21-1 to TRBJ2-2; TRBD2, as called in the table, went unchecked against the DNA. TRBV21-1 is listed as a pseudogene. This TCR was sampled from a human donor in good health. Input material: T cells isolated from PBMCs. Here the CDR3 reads CASSPPGLAGGAAGELFF. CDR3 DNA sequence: TGTGCCAGCAGCCCCCCGGGACTAGCGGGAGGGGCGGCCGGGGAGCTGTTTTTT.